The clone carrying this T cell receptor beta chain was recorded only once. The data were obtained in a study of control samples from healthy donors and cancer patients. TCRdb's table, derived via immunoSEQ multiplex PCR, lists solely in-frame clones and lacks some. The sample shows 70,000 to 100,000 clones, 91% of them seen only once. The germline CDR1 and CDR2 sequences are KGHSH and LQKENI. The CDR3 contains 13 residues. V dropped 2 bases and J dropped 4 bases, with 8 bases sitting between them. Sequencing input: blood. The chain employs TRBV18 and TRBJ1-2; D may be TRBD1 (5 bases). The origin of this receptor is a man aged 50 to 59 in good health. CDR3 nucleotide sequence: TGTGCCAGCTCACCAGGGGGAAGCTATGGCTACACCTTC. The encoded protein is CASSPGGSYGYTF.